These T cell receptor beta chains were read from a single sample in a study of radiation and T cells in renal cell carcinoma. Here immunoSEQ multiplex PCR was the method, and the copy in TCRdb shows in-frame clones only, minus some. The table shows about 150,000 clones, with about 88% occurring only once. The starting material was blood, obtained from a patient whose treatment included radiotherapy and nephrectomy. Receptors originate from a woman aged 70-85 years with renal cell carcinoma. CDR3s include the opening cysteine and the closing phenylalanine or tryptophan. D genes are given only for firm matches. Clone sizes are given selectively: once, few, many, or a class where the clone is expanded.

size	D	V	J	CDR3	DNA
.	TRBD1	TRBV7-9	TRBJ1-2	CASSFGTGLRGYTF	TGTGCCAGCAGCTTCGGGACAGGGTTGAGGGGCTACACCTTC
.	.	TRBV9	TRBJ1-1	CASSPRDLAFF	TGTGCCAGCAGCCCCCGGGACTTAGCTTTCTTT
.	.	TRBV5-1	TRBJ2-1	CASSLDGHGGDEQFF	TGCGCCAGCAGCTTGGATGGGCATGGGGGCGATGAGCAGTTCTTC
once	.	TRBV30	TRBJ2-3	CACGGTDTQYF	TGTGCCTGCGGGGGCACAGATACGCAGTATTTT
.	.	TRBV7-3	TRBJ2-3	CTHPSGEDTDTQYF	TGTACCCACCCATCTGGGGAAGACACAGATACGCAGTATTTT
.	TRBD1	TRBV11-2	TRBJ2-2	CASSLGQGTGELFF	TGTGCCAGCAGCTTGGGACAGGGCACCGGGGAGCTGTTTTTT
.	TRBD2	TRBV5-4	TRBJ2-5	CASSLPTSGVETQYF	TGTGCCAGCAGCCTGCCAACTAGCGGAGTAGAGACCCAGTACTTC
.	TRBD1	TRBV7-8	TRBJ2-7	CASSERTGKKSDEQYF	TGTGCCAGCAGCGAGAGGACAGGGAAGAAGAGTGACGAGCAGTACTTC
.	TRBD2	TRBV4-3	TRBJ2-5	CASSQDSGGDETQYF	TGCGCCAGCAGCCAAGATAGCGGGGGTGACGAGACCCAGTACTTC
.	.	TRBV30	TRBJ1-1	CAWSSTDTEAFF	TGTGCCTGGAGTTCCACAGACACTGAAGCTTTCTTT
.	.	TRBV6-5	TRBJ1-5	CASKTTGHSLQPQHF	TGTGCCAGCAAAACGACAGGACATTCACTCCAGCCCCAGCATTTT
once	TRBD1	TRBV15	TRBJ2-1	CATSRVDRGDEQFF	TGTGCCACCAGCAGAGTTGACAGGGGTGATGAGCAGTTCTTC
.	.	TRBV28	TRBJ2-7	CASRAPASYEQYF	TGTGCCAGCAGGGCGCCAGCGAGCTACGAGCAGTACTTC
.	.	TRBV6-5	TRBJ2-5	CASSYSSEWVVETQYF	TGTGCCAGCAGTTACTCGAGCGAGTGGGTGGTGGAGACCCAGTACTTC
.	.	TRBV6-5	TRBJ1-1	CASSYSRQTANTEAFF	TGTGCCAGCAGTTACTCTAGACAGACAGCGAACACTGAAGCTTTCTTT
.	.	TRBV18	TRBJ2-1	CASSTQRSSYNEQFF	TGTGCCAGCTCAACACAGAGGAGCTCCTACAATGAGCAGTTCTTC
.	.	TRBV21-1	TRBJ1-1	CASSKMWGGGAFF	.
.	.	TRBV6-5	TRBJ1-2	CASRATGIYGYTF	TGTGCCAGCAGGGCCACAGGGATCTATGGCTACACCTTC
.	.	TRBV29-1	TRBJ1-2	CSVGPVAGGYTF	TGCAGCGTTGGACCTGTTGCGGGGGGCTACACCTTC
.	.	TRBV11-2	TRBJ2-7	CASSYDGYEQYF	TGTGCCAGCAGTTATGACGGCTACGAGCAGTACTTC
.	.	TRBV20-1	TRBJ2-3	CSGSSTDTQYF	TGCAGTGGCTCGAGCACAGATACGCAGTATTTT
few	.	TRBV6-4	TRBJ1-1	CASGSGNTEAFF	TGTGCCAGCGGTTCGGGGAACACTGAAGCTTTCTTT
.	.	TRBV29-1	TRBJ1-6	CSVRQGARNSPLHF	TGCAGCGTTAGGCAAGGGGCAAGAAATTCACCCCTCCACTTT
.	TRBD2	TRBV11-2	TRBJ2-1	CASSLGLAGARYFF	TGTGCCAGCAGCTTAGGGCTAGCGGGGGCCCGTTACTTCTTC
.	.	TRBV5-1	TRBJ2-7	CASSLVPESSYEQYF	TGCGCCAGCAGCTTGGTCCCCGAGAGCTCCTACGAGCAGTACTTC
.	.	TRBV6-1	TRBJ2-1	CASSEPRPNEQFF	TGTGCCAGCAGTGAACCTAGGCCCAATGAGCAGTTCTTC
.	TRBD1	TRBV5-6	TRBJ2-5	CASSLERQGQETQYF	TGTGCCAGCAGCTTGGAGAGACAGGGCCAAGAGACCCAGTACTTC
.	TRBD1	TRBV9	TRBJ2-2	CASSRRTGDRGRAGELFF	TGTGCCAGCAGTCGACGTACAGGGGACAGGGGGCGCGCCGGGGAGCTGTTTTTT
.	TRBD1	TRBV28	TRBJ1-4	CASTGQNEKLFF	TGTGCCAGTACGGGACAGAATGAAAAACTGTTTTTT
.	.	TRBV7-9	TRBJ1-3	CASSLFEGGGNTIYF	TGTGCCAGCAGCTTATTTGAGGGAGGTGGAAACACCATATATTTT
.	.	TRBV7-2	TRBJ1-5	CASSLGRNSNQPQHF	TGTGCCAGCAGCTTAGGGCGGAATAGCAATCAGCCCCAGCATTTT
once	.	TRBV5-1	TRBJ1-1	CASSLLRRDTEAFF	TGCGCCAGCAGCCTCTTACGAAGGGACACTGAAGCTTTCTTT
.	.	TRBV28	TRBJ2-5	CASRGSGSQLTQYF	TGTGCCAGCAGAGGGAGCGGTTCCCAGTTGACCCAGTACTTC
.	.	TRBV7-2	TRBJ2-7	CASSLGSAGNYEQYF	TGTGCCAGCAGCTTAGGATCGGCAGGAAACTACGAGCAGTACTTC
.	.	TRBV5-1	TRBJ2-7	CASSLAGGEQYF	TGCGCCAGCAGCTTGGCCGGGGGCGAGCAGTACTTC
.	.	TRBV5-6	TRBJ1-1	CASSLQGGTEAFF	TGTGCCAGCAGCTTGCAGGGAGGGACTGAAGCTTTCTTT
.	TRBD1	TRBV5-6	TRBJ2-3	CASSFDRGRRTDTQYF	TGTGCCAGCAGCTTTGACAGGGGGCGCCGGACAGATACGCAGTATTTT
.	.	TRBV15	TRBJ1-6	CATSRVSVNSPLHF	TGTGCCACCAGCAGAGTATCGGTTAATTCACCCCTCCACTTT